This TCR beta chain was documented in a study of beta chain features in type 1 diabetes. Study-wide results and limits: A cDNA-based sequencing approach could over-represent cells with high TCR expression. The study found moderately but significantly shorter TCRB CDR3s in all four CD4+ subsets of Type 1 diabetes patients.

As concerns this clone: Its antigen is as yet unknown.

cDNA synthesis used the whole RNA isolate, giving expressed TCRB sequences. Profiling relied on immunoSEQ multiplex PCR, and the TCRdb table lists in-frame clones only, not all of them. The table includes about 340,000 clones, about 13% detected once. V lost 2 bases to trimming and J lost 5 bases; unmatched junction nucleotides: 7. Per the germline V gene, CDR1 is SGDLS and CDR2 is YYNGEE. The CDR3 is 15 residues long. The TCR was taken from a woman younger than 30 with type 1 diabetes. This chain joins TRBV9 and TRBJ1-1; 9 nucleotides match TRBD1. The sequencing input was naive CD4+ T cells from blood. The CDR3 region has the DNA TGTGCCAGCAGCGTTATGGGACAGGGAATAACTGAAGCTTTCTTT. Residues: CASSVMGQGITEAFF.